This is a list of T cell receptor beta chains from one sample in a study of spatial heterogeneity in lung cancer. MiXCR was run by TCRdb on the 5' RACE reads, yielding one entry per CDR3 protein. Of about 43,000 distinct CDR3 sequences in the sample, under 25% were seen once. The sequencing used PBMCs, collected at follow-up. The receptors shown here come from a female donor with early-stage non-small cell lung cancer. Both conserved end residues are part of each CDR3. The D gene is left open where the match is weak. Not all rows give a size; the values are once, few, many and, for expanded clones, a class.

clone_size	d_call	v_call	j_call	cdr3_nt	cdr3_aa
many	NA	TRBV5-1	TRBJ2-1	TGCGCCAGCAGCTTGGGACAGGATCCCTACAATGAGCAGTTCTTC	CASSLGQDPYNEQFF
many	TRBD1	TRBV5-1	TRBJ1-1	TGCGCCAGCAGCGCGGGACAGCGTATGAACACTGAAGCTTTCTTT	CASSAGQRMNTEAFF
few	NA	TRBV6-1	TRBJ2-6	TGTGCCAGCAGTGAGTCTAGGTATTCTGGGGCCAACGTCCTGACTTTC	CASSESRYSGANVLTF
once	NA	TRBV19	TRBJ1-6	TGTGCCAGTAGTCCGCCACGGGGGGTTTCACCCCTCCACTTT	CASSPPRGVSPLHF
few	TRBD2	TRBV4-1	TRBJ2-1	TGCGCCAGCAGCCCCCGGGGCGGGGGGAACCAGTACAATGAGCAGTTCTTC	CASSPRGGGNQYNEQFF
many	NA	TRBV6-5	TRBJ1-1	TGTGCCAGCAGTTACTCGTCCCTGAACACTGAAGCTTTCTTT	CASSYSSLNTEAFF
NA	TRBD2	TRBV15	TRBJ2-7	TGTGCCACCAGCAATCCCGCGGGAGTGGACGAGCAGTACTTC	CATSNPAGVDEQYF
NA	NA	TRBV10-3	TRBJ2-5	TGTGCCATCAGTGGGGCTCCCCAAGAGACCCAGTACTTC	CAISGAPQETQYF
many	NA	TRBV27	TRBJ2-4	TGTGCCAGCACCACAGTTTATCAAGCCAAAAACATTCAGTACTTC	CASTTVYQAKNIQYF
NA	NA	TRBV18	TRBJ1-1	TGTGCCAGCTCACCAGGGCAGGTATCCCAGGCTTTCTTT	CASSPGQVSQAFF
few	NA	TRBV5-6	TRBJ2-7	TGTGCCAGCAGCTTTGGCCTCGCCTACGAGCAGTACTTC	CASSFGLAYEQYF
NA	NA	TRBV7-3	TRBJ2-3	TGTGCCAGCAGCTTGTCCGGGGCAGATACGCAGTATTTT	CASSLSGADTQYF
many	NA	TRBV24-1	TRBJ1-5	TGTGCCACCAGTGATTTTGGCAGCAATCAGCCCCAGCATTTT	CATSDFGSNQPQHF
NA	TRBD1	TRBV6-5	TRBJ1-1	TGTGCCAGCAGTTACCTACTGACAGGGAATAGGGACACTGAAGCTTTCTTT	CASSYLLTGNRDTEAFF
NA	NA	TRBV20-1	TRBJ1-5	TGCAGTGCCATGAAAACTACCAATCAGCCCCAGCATTTT	CSAMKTTNQPQHF
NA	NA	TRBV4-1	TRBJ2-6	TGCGCCAGCAGCCAGGCAGGGACTGGGGCCAACGTCCTGACTTTC	CASSQAGTGANVLTF
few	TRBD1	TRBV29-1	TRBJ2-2	TGCAGCGGGGACAGGGGTACCGGGGAGCTGTTTTTT	CSGDRGTGELFF
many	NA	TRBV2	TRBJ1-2	TGTGCCAGCACTCAGGCAGGACCGTCTTTTGGCTACACCTTC	CASTQAGPSFGYTF
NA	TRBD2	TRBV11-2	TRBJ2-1	TGTGCCAGCAGCTCTGGACTAGCGGTTTACAATGAGCAGTTCTTC	CASSSGLAVYNEQFF
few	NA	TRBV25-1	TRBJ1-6	TGTGCCAGCAGTGGTAGAATCTTTTCTAATTCACCCCTCCACTTT	CASSGRIFSNSPLHF
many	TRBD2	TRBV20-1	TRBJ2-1	TGCAGTGCTATAAGCGGGAGGGCCGGTGAGCAGTTCTTC	CSAISGRAGEQFF
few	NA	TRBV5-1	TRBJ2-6	TGCGCCAGCAGCTTCCGGGCAGCCCGCTCTGGGGCCAACGTCCTGACTTTC	CASSFRAARSGANVLTF
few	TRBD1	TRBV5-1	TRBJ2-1	TGCGCCAGCAGCTTGGAGGGACAGGGTAACGATGAGCAGTTCTTC	CASSLEGQGNDEQFF
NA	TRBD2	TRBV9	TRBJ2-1	TGTGCCAGCAGCGTAGGGACTAGCGGGTCCGGGGACAATGAGCAGTTCTTC	CASSVGTSGSGDNEQFF
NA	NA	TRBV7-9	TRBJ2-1	TGTGCCAGCTGCCTAGTGAAGGGGGGGCGACGGGAGCAGTTCTTC	CASCLVKGGRREQFF
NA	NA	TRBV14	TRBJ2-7	TGTGCCAGCAGCCAACGCCACGGGACCTACGAGCAGTACTTC	CASSQRHGTYEQYF
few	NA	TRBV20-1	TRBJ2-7	TGCAGTGCTAGATGGTCGTCGGCCGAGCAGTACTTC	CSARWSSAEQYF
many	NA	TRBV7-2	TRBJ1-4	TGTGCCAGCAGCTACGACGCGGGTAATGAAAAACTGTTTTTT	CASSYDAGNEKLFF
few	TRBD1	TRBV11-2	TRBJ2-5	TGTGCCAGCAGCTCGAGACAGGGTGTGAAGACCCAGTACTTC	CASSSRQGVKTQYF
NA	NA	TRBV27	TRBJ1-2	TGTGCCCCTCGATATGGCTACACCTTC	CAPRYGYTF
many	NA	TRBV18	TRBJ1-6	TGTGCCAGCTCACCCGTTCTCCTGGCACCCCTCCACTTT	CASSPVLLAPLHF
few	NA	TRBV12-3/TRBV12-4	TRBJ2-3	TGTGCCAGCAGTACTACACCGACAGATACGCAGTATTTT	CASSTTPTDTQYF
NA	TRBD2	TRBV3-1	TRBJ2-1	TGTGCCAGCAGCCAAGATCTACTAGCGGGGAACAATGAGCAGTTCTTC	CASSQDLLAGNNEQFF
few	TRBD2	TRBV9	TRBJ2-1	TGTGCCAGCAGCGTATTGAGCGGGGGCTCCAATGAGCAGTTCTTC	CASSVLSGGSNEQFF
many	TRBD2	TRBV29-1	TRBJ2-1	TGCAGCGTCGAAAAAGGGAGGGGTGCGTCCTACAATGAGCAGTTCTTC	CSVEKGRGASYNEQFF
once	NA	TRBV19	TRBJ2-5	TGTGCCAGTAGTATCCTCGGGACGACCCAAGAGACCCAGTACTTC	CASSILGTTQETQYF
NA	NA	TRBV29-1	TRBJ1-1	TGCAGCGTTGATATCCTCGCCTGGGGGAGAACTGAAGCTTTCTTT	CSVDILAWGRTEAFF
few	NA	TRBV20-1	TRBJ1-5	TGCAGTGCTAGAGAAGGGGACCAGCCCCAGCATTTT	CSAREGDQPQHF
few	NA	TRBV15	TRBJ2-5	TGTGCCACCAGCAGAGACCTCTTAGAGACCCAGTACTTC	CATSRDLLETQYF
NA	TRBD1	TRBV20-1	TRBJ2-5	TGCAGTGCTTGGACAGGGGAGGGAGAGACCCAGTACTTC	CSAWTGEGETQYF
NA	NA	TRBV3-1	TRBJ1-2	TGTGCCAGCAGCCAAGGACAGGCGGAAGGCTACACCTTC	CASSQGQAEGYTF
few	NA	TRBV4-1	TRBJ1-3	TGCGCCAGCAGCCAAGACTGGAAATTTAACACTGGAAACACCATATATTTT	CASSQDWKFNTGNTIYF
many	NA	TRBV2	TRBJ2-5	TGTGCCAGCAGTGAAGTAGTGGGTGAGACGACCCAGTACTTC	CASSEVVGETTQYF
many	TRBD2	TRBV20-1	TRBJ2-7	TGCAGTGCTAGACGTCTGGGGACTAGCGGTACCTACGAGCAGTACTTC	CSARRLGTSGTYEQYF
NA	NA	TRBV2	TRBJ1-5	TGTGCCAGCAGTGACGGGGGTACGTATCAGCCCCAGCATTTT	CASSDGGTYQPQHF
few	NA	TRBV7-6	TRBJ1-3	TGTGCCAGCAGCTTAAGAACAGGCGCTGGAAACACCATATATTTT	CASSLRTGAGNTIYF